This TCR beta chain was captured by sequencing in a study of blood T cell repertoires in COVID-19. Overall study: Sources were T cells, B-cell-depleted T cells, or PBMCs; the material itself was cDNA or gDNA.

Germline CDR1 reads MNHEY; CDR2 reads SVGAGI. J gave up 2 bases and V 8 bases, and 8 bases lay outside the gene matches. The CDR3 extends over 14 amino acids. Sequencing was performed with immunoSEQ multiplex PCR; in TCRdb, only in-frame clones are kept and a portion is missing. Altogether about 100,000 clones are present, roughly 85% being singletons, with the ten largest covering around 10%. The origin of this receptor is a woman in her sixties or seventies with acute or convalescent COVID-19. The sequenced sample consisted of peripheral blood. The chain is built from TRBV6-5 and TRBJ1-1; 7 bases line up with TRBD1. CDR3 DNA sequence: TGTGCCAGCGGCCCAGGGGGACTTAACACTGAAGCTTTCTTT. Translation gives CASGPGGLNTEAFF.